This T cell receptor beta chain came from a study of blood T cell repertoires in COVID-19. Turning to the study itself: COVID-19 samples collected from the United States, Italy and Spain covered acute and convalescent phases. PBMCs, B-cell-depleted T cells, or T cells were the source of the cDNA or gDNA that made up the material.

CDR3 length equals 11 residues. V dropped 6 bases and J dropped 7 bases, with 9 bases sitting between them. Looked up from germline, CDR1 is SNHLY and CDR2 is FYNNEI. As processed by the authors: Reference gene primer amplification yielded estimated nucleated cell counts. Libraries were prepared by immunoSEQ multiplex PCR; TCRdb keeps only in-frame clonotypes and omits some of them. V, J and clone size reflect that table, while D and trimming were determined from the DNA. Of roughly 67,000 clones listed, roughly 86% are singletons. This clone was counted between two and nine times. The chain combines TRBV2 with TRBJ2-5; D ambiguous. What was sequenced was peripheral blood. The TCR sequence derives from a middle-aged man with acute or convalescent COVID-19. CDR3 region: CASSGRGTQYF. The CDR3 region has the DNA TGTGCCAGCAGCGGCCGCGGGACCCAGTACTTC.